A selection of T cell receptor beta chains follows, all from one sample in a study of Graves' ophthalmopathy and Graves' hyperthyroidism. Via MiXCR, TCRdb re-called the multiplex PCR reads, giving one row per CDR3 protein. The sample yields almost 40,000 distinct CDR3 sequences, around half seen once. The sequenced sample was peripheral blood. These receptors originate from an adult woman with stable Graves' hyperthyroidism. CDR3s include the opening cysteine and the closing phenylalanine or tryptophan. D genes are given only for firm matches. Expanded clones are given a class, and other clones once, few, many or no size at all.

clone_size	d_call	v_call	j_call	cdr3_aa	cdr3_nt
NA	NA	TRBV5-1	TRBJ2-1	CASSPPRVPTYNEQFF	TGCGCCAGCAGCCCGCCTCGGGTCCCGACCTACAATGAGCAGTTCTTC
NA	NA	TRBV19	TRBJ1-5	CASTPRGSNQPQHF	TGTGCCAGTACCCCCCGAGGTAGCAATCAGCCCCAGCATTTT
once	NA	TRBV14	TRBJ2-7	CASGPQGLAGRYEQYF	TGTGCCAGCGGCCCCCAGGGGCTAGCCGGGCGCTACGAGCAGTACTTC
many	TRBD2	TRBV2	TRBJ2-3	CASGGVQTSTDTQYF	TGTGCCAGCGGGGGGGTTCAAACGAGCACAGATACGCAGTATTTT
NA	TRBD1	TRBV7-9	TRBJ1-2	CASSKDRGNYGYTF	TGTGCCAGCAGCAAGGACAGGGGAAACTATGGCTACACCTTC
once	TRBD2	TRBV20-1	TRBJ2-5	CSASGRAGTQYF	TGCAGTGCTAGCGGGAGGGCCGGGACCCAGTACTTC
NA	TRBD1	TRBV20-1	TRBJ2-5	CSARGDSGRYETQYF	TGCAGTGCTAGGGGGGACAGCGGACGGTATGAGACCCAGTACTTC
NA	NA	TRBV9	TRBJ2-5	CASSETGETQYF	TGTGCCAGCAGCGAAACAGGGGAGACCCAGTACTTC
NA	TRBD1	TRBV7-2	TRBJ2-7	CASSPGTGLSYEQYF	TGTGCCAGCAGTCCCGGGACAGGCCTCTCCTACGAGCAGTACTTC
many	NA	TRBV6-5	TRBJ2-5	CASSYGFQETQYF	TGTGCCAGCAGTTACGGCTTCCAAGAGACCCAGTACTTC
many	NA	TRBV6-5	TRBJ2-7	CASSYQLVVGYEQYF	TGTGCCAGCAGTTACCAGTTAGTTGTGGGGTACGAGCAGTACTTC
NA	TRBD1	TRBV10-3	TRBJ1-1	CAISDGQGNTEAFF	TGTGCCATCAGCGACGGACAGGGGAACACTGAAGCTTTCTTT
NA	TRBD2	TRBV11-2	TRBJ2-5	CASSTTSGRAETQYF	TGTGCCAGCAGCACGACTAGCGGGAGGGCAGAGACCCAGTACTTC
medium-sized	NA	TRBV15	TRBJ1-2	CATSREGAGSYGYTF	TGTGCCACCAGCAGAGAAGGGGCAGGGAGCTATGGCTACACCTTC
many	TRBD1	TRBV2	TRBJ2-7	CASSQDDRGRYF	TGTGCCAGCAGTCAAGACGACAGGGGAAGGTACTTC
many	NA	TRBV5-1	TRBJ1-2	CASSLDRTNYGYTF	TGCGCCAGCAGCTTGGACAGAACTAACTATGGCTACACCTTC
NA	NA	TRBV25-1	TRBJ1-3	CASSPHSSGNTIYF	TGTGCCAGCAGCCCTCACTCTTCTGGAAACACCATATATTTT
NA	TRBD2	TRBV20-1	TRBJ2-7	CSATTSGRYYEQYF	TGCAGTGCTACTACTAGCGGGAGGTACTACGAGCAGTACTTC
many	NA	TRBV5-1	TRBJ1-2	CASSLEGALYGYTF	TGCGCCAGCAGCTTGGAAGGGGCGCTCTATGGCTACACCTTC
once	NA	TRBV7-9	TRBJ1-1	CASSLIRGRRDTEAFF	TGTGCCAGCAGCTTAATAAGGGGTCGGCGCGACACTGAAGCTTTCTTT
NA	NA	TRBV28	TRBJ2-3	CASSLLGQTDTQYF	TGTGCCAGCAGTTTATTGGGACAAACAGATACGCAGTATTTT
many	NA	TRBV5-1	TRBJ2-7	CASSLEFAYEQYF	TGCGCCAGCAGCTTGGAGTTCGCCTACGAGCAGTACTTC
many	TRBD1	TRBV29-1	TRBJ2-7	CSVHGQAGAYEQYF	TGCAGCGTCCACGGACAGGCTGGGGCCTACGAGCAGTACTTC
NA	NA	TRBV12-5	TRBJ2-2	CASSLGTPNTGEPFF	TGTGCCAGCAGTTTGGGGACACCGAACACCGGAGAGCCGTTTTTT
many	NA	TRBV4-2	TRBJ2-3	CASSQNQRATDTQYF	TGTGCCAGCAGCCAAAACCAGCGGGCCACAGATACGCAGTATTTT
NA	TRBD2	TRBV2	TRBJ2-2	CASRTRVAGARTGEPFF	TGTGCCAGCAGGACAAGGGTAGCGGGAGCACGGACCGGGGAGCCGTTTTTT
NA	TRBD1	TRBV20-1	TRBJ2-5	CSGSTGGGETQYF	TGCAGTGGTAGTACAGGGGGCGGGGAGACCCAGTACTTC
NA	TRBD2	TRBV20-1	TRBJ2-2	CSAREGSGSSYELFF	TGCAGTGCTAGAGAGGGTAGCGGGAGCTCCTACGAGCTGTTTTTT
NA	TRBD1	TRBV6-1	TRBJ2-1	CASSDFRGLNEQFF	TGTGCCAGCAGTGATTTCAGGGGGCTCAATGAGCAGTTCTTC
NA	TRBD1	TRBV2	TRBJ1-1	CASSGKMPGTGANTEDLF	TGTGCCAGCAGTGGAAAAATGCCCGGGACAGGGGCGAACACTGAAGATCTCTTT
many	NA	TRBV18	TRBJ2-5	CASSLVWETQYF	TGTGCCAGCTCACTCGTCTGGGAGACCCAGTACTTC
many	NA	TRBV9	TRBJ2-2	CASSVDVYAGELFF	TGTGCCAGCAGCGTTGACGTCTACGCCGGGGAGCTGTTTTTT
NA	NA	TRBV19	TRBJ2-5	CASGGGDNQPQYF	TGTGCCAGTGGCGGCGGGGACAATCAGCCCCAGTACTTC
few	NA	TRBV7-8	TRBJ2-5	CASSLARGGTQYF	TGTGCCAGCAGCTTAGCTAGGGGAGGGACCCAGTACTTC
many	NA	TRBV28	TRBJ1-5	CASTPRWGGNQPQHF	TGTGCCAGCACCCCCCGTTGGGGAGGGAATCAGCCCCAGCATTTT
NA	TRBD2	TRBV11-2	TRBJ2-5	CASSLDFGGETQYF	TGTGCCAGCAGCTTAGACTTCGGGGGGGAGACCCAGTACTTC
NA	TRBD1	TRBV29-1	TRBJ2-7	CSVGTGDGQYF	TGCAGCGTCGGGACAGGGGATGGGCAGTACTTC
NA	TRBD1	TRBV2	TRBJ1-4	CASSAGGARLFF	TGTGCCAGCAGCGCAGGGGGCGCGAGGCTGTTTTTT
many	TRBD2	TRBV5-5	TRBJ2-7	CASSLNRHITSAEQYF	TGTGCCAGCAGCTTGAACAGGCACATCACTAGCGCCGAGCAGTACTTC
many	TRBD2	TRBV29-1	TRBJ2-3	CSVKREVTDTQYF	TGCAGCGTTAAGCGGGAGGTAACAGATACGCAGTATTTT
many	NA	TRBV6-6	TRBJ2-7	CASSYQRIYEQYF	TGTGCCAGCAGTTATCAGCGGATCTACGAGCAGTACTTC
NA	TRBD2	TRBV20-1	TRBJ2-6	CSARDIAGDVLTF	TGCAGTGCTAGAGATATAGCGGGAGACGTCCTGACTTTC
NA	NA	TRBV5-1	TRBJ1-2	CASSQAARLYGYTF	TGCGCCAGCAGCCAAGCAGCGAGACTCTATGGCTACACCTTC
many	TRBD1	TRBV20-1	TRBJ1-2	CSSFGQGPGYTF	TGCAGTTCCTTCGGACAGGGGCCCGGCTACACCTTC
few	TRBD2	TRBV20-1	TRBJ2-7	CSARLAGYEQYF	TGCAGTGCTAGACTAGCGGGCTACGAGCAGTACTTC
NA	NA	TRBV7-9	TRBJ2-6	CASSLLGPGANVLTF	TGTGCCAGCAGCTTGTTGGGGCCGGGGGCCAACGTCCTGACTTTC
many	TRBD1	TRBV19	TRBJ1-2	CASSPTGTALRRYTF	TGTGCCAGTAGTCCAACCGGGACAGCATTACGTCGCTACACCTTC
NA	NA	TRBV15	TRBJ2-6	CATSDTGSGANVLTF	TGTGCCACCAGCGACACAGGGTCAGGGGCCAACGTCCTGACTTTC
NA	NA	TRBV20-1	TRBJ2-6	CSASRGFSGANVLTF	TGCAGTGCTAGCAGGGGATTCTCTGGGGCCAACGTCCTGACTTTC
NA	NA	TRBV2	TRBJ2-6	CASCPGGTEFSGANVLTF	TGTGCCAGCTGCCCCGGCGGGACAGAGTTCTCTGGGGCCAACGTCCTGACTTTC